The T cell receptor (beta chain) under discussion was sequenced for a study of control samples from healthy donors and cancer patients. The table came from immunoSEQ multiplex PCR; TCRdb's copy has only in-frame clones and leaves some out. The sample shows 90,000 to 95,000 clones, around four fifths of them seen only once. The V segment lost 2 bases and the J segment 0 bases; nucleotides outside the gene matches: 5. The CDR3 runs to 18 residues. CDR1 and CDR2 (germline): SGHRS, YFSETQ. The clonotype originates from a man aged 25-45 years in good health. The chain carries TRBV5-1 and TRBJ2-4; TRBD2 matches 13 bases. The sequencing sample was made of blood. The CDR3 region has the DNA TGCGCCAGCAGCTTAACCGGACTAGCGGGAGTAGCCAAAAACATTCAGTACTTC. It translates to CASSLTGLAGVAKNIQYF.